A selection of T cell receptor beta chains follows, all from one sample in a study of T cells in Graves' hyperthyroidism and ophthalmopathy. Each CDR3 protein is one row after TCRdb ran MiXCR on the multiplex PCR reads. The sample has 400,000 to 550,000 distinct CDR3 sequences, 13% to 15% seen once. Material: blood. These receptors were taken from a young woman with Graves' hyperthyroidism. Each CDR3 is given with its conserved first and last residue. A D gene is named only where the DNA matches it firmly. The size entry is marked missing in some rows and otherwise reads once, few, many or a size class.

abundance	j_gene	d_gene	v_gene	CDR3nt	CDR3aa
many	TRBJ1-5	.	TRBV10-3	TGTGCCATATCCCCCGGGGGGCAGGTCTATGGTCAGCCCCAGCATTTT	CAISPGGQVYGQPQHF
many	TRBJ1-1	.	TRBV13	TGTGCCAGCAGCTTATTTGCGAGGGACACTGAAGCTTTCTTT	CASSLFARDTEAFF
.	TRBJ1-4	.	TRBV12-3/TRBV12-4	TGTGCCAGCAAGAGACAGGAGTTGGATGAAAAACTGTTTTTT	CASKRQELDEKLFF
many	TRBJ1-1	.	TRBV19	TGTGCCAGTAGTATAGATTGGGCCCGGCTGAACACTGAAGCTTTCTTT	CASSIDWARLNTEAFF
many	TRBJ1-2	.	TRBV10-3	TGTGCCATCAGTGAAGGGAAGGCGGAGTATGGCTACACCTTC	CAISEGKAEYGYTF
many	TRBJ2-2	.	TRBV2	TGTGCCAGCAGTGAAAGGGCCGCGAACACCGGGGAGCTGTTTTTT	CASSERAANTGELFF
many	TRBJ2-5	TRBD2	TRBV25-1	TGTGCCAGCAGCCCTTGGGGGGGGGAAGCCCGACAAGAGACCCAGTACTTC	CASSPWGGEARQETQYF
many	TRBJ2-5	.	TRBV20-1	TGCAGTGCTAGAGACGTAGATCGGTCGGAGACCCAGTACTTC	CSARDVDRSETQYF
many	TRBJ2-3	.	TRBV15	TGTGCCACCAGCAGAGATCTGGAACAGACAGATACGCAGTATTTT	CATSRDLEQTDTQYF
few	TRBJ2-5	TRBD2	TRBV2	TGTGCCAGCAGTGCTGGGAGCGGGAGGGCCCAAGAGACCCAGTACTTC	CASSAGSGRAQETQYF
many	TRBJ2-7	.	TRBV9	TGTGCCAGCAGCGCGAGCCAGGGGACGACTTACGAGCAGTACTTC	CASSASQGTTYEQYF
.	TRBJ2-7	TRBD1	TRBV19	TGTGCCAGTAAGGAGGCACAGGGGGTAAGCTACGAGCAGTACTTC	CASKEAQGVSYEQYF
many	TRBJ1-5	.	TRBV19	TGTGCCAGCAGTACAGGGAATCAGCCCCAGCATTTT	CASSTGNQPQHF
many	TRBJ1-3	.	TRBV7-2	TGTGCCAGCAGCTTAGGACAGGCTCTCTCTGGAAACACCATATATTTT	CASSLGQALSGNTIYF
few	TRBJ1-1	.	TRBV19	TGTGCCAGTAGTATGTGGGGGGCGAACACTGAAGCTTTCTTT	CASSMWGANTEAFF
many	TRBJ2-7	TRBD1	TRBV28	TGTGCCAGCCGCCTCTTGGTACAGGGGGCGCACTACGAGCAGTACTTC	CASRLLVQGAHYEQYF
many	TRBJ2-1	.	TRBV9	TGTGCCAGCAGCTTACTAGCTAGGGGTGAGCAGTTCTTC	CASSLLARGEQFF
many	TRBJ1-5	TRBD1	TRBV6-1	TGTGCCACCGTGGGGACAGGAGGCAATCAGCCCCAGCATTTT	CATVGTGGNQPQHF
many	TRBJ2-3	.	TRBV27	TGTGCCAGCAGTTTAAAAGATGGTACGCAGTATTTT	CASSLKDGTQYF
few	TRBJ2-7	TRBD2	TRBV6-1	TGTGCCAGCAGTTCTCCTCTAGCGGGAGTTAACGAGCAGTACTTC	CASSSPLAGVNEQYF
many	TRBJ2-2	TRBD2	TRBV2	TGTGCCAGCACTGCGTTAACGGGAGGGGCCGGGGAGCTGTTTTTT	CASTALTGGAGELFF
many	TRBJ2-1	.	TRBV12-3/TRBV12-4	TGTGCCAGCAGTTTGTGGGGGTCAATTGAGCAGTTCTTC	CASSLWGSIEQFF
many	TRBJ2-1	TRBD2	TRBV12-3/TRBV12-4	TGTGCCAGCAGTTTAGCTTACGCTAGCGGGATATACAATGAGCAGTTCTTC	CASSLAYASGIYNEQFF
many	TRBJ1-2	.	TRBV15	TGTGCCACCAGCAGAGATTGGGGCAGGAGGGATGGCTACACCTTC	CATSRDWGRRDGYTF
.	TRBJ2-3	TRBD2	TRBV4-1	TGCGCCAGCCGGGAGGGCCGGCTCACAGATACGCAGTATTTT	CASREGRLTDTQYF
few	TRBJ1-2	.	TRBV4-2	TGTGCCAGCAGCCAAGGGGTGTATGGCTACACCTTC	CASSQGVYGYTF
many	TRBJ2-2	.	TRBV19	TGTGCCAGTAGTATGAAGTCCACCGGGGAGCTGTTTTTT	CASSMKSTGELFF
few	TRBJ1-2	.	TRBV27	TGTGCCAGCAGTTTCTTAGGGGGTGGCTACACCTTC	CASSFLGGGYTF
.	TRBJ2-3	.	TRBV5-1	TGCGCCAGCAGCTTAACAGGCACCAGCACAGATACGCAGTATTTT	CASSLTGTSTDTQYF
many	TRBJ2-3	TRBD2	TRBV24-1	TGTGCCACCAGTGATCATGGACTAGCGGGAGTAGGATCAGATACGCAGTATTTT	CATSDHGLAGVGSDTQYF
many	TRBJ2-1	TRBD1	TRBV11-2	TGTGCCAGCAGTCCGACCCAGGGACAGGTTGGGAATGAGCAGTTCTTC	CASSPTQGQVGNEQFF
many	TRBJ2-3	.	TRBV20-1	TGCAGTGCTAGAGCTAGCACAGATACGCAGTATTTT	CSARASTDTQYF
few	TRBJ2-4	.	TRBV19	TGTGCCAGTAGTCGAGGGGAGTTAGGAGCCAAAAACATTCAGTACTTC	CASSRGELGAKNIQYF
many	TRBJ1-3	.	TRBV6-1	TGTGCCAGCAGTGAGTCCAGAATTGGAAACACCATATATTTT	CASSESRIGNTIYF
.	TRBJ2-5	.	TRBV20-1	TGCAGTGCTAGGGGGTCCTCATGGCAAGAGACCCAGTACTTC	CSARGSSWQETQYF
.	TRBJ1-2	.	TRBV6-1	TGTGCCAGCAGTGAAGCGCAGAGGGATCCCTATGGCTACACCTTC	CASSEAQRDPYGYTF
many	TRBJ1-4	.	TRBV12-3/TRBV12-4	TGTGCCAGCAGTTCTCTACACCGGGGTGAGGGAGATTCGAAACTGTTTTTT	CASSSLHRGEGDSKLFF
many	TRBJ2-3	TRBD2	TRBV18	TGTGCCAGCTCACCACTAGCGGGAGGGCCCGGAGATACGCAGTATTTT	CASSPLAGGPGDTQYF
many	TRBJ2-6	TRBD1	TRBV24-1	TGTGCCACCAGTGACCCCGGGCAGGGGGCATATGGGGCCAACGTCCTGACTTTC	CATSDPGQGAYGANVLTF
many	TRBJ1-5	.	TRBV12-3/TRBV12-4	TGTGCCAGCAGGACCTCAGGGGAACTCTATAGCAATCAGCCCCAGCATTTT	CASRTSGELYSNQPQHF
.	TRBJ1-3	.	TRBV27	TGTGCCAGCAGTTTAATGGGCGGCTACTCTGGAAACACCATATATTTT	CASSLMGGYSGNTIYF
many	TRBJ1-2	TRBD1	TRBV29-1	TGCAGCGTGGGGACAGGGGCTGGCTACACCTTC	CSVGTGAGYTF
many	TRBJ2-2	.	TRBV7-3	TGTGCCAGCAGCTTAAAGGGCGTGAACACCGGGGAGCTGTTTTTT	CASSLKGVNTGELFF
.	TRBJ2-2	.	TRBV20-1	TGCAGTGCAGAAGAGGGGGCGAACACCGGGGAGCTGTTTTTT	CSAEEGANTGELFF
many	TRBJ2-7	TRBD2	TRBV10-3	TGTGCCATCAGTGACGTAGCGGGAGACAACTCCTACGAGCAGTACTTC	CAISDVAGDNSYEQYF
many	TRBJ2-7	TRBD2	TRBV28	TGTGCCAGCATAGCGGGACCCTACGAGCAGTACTTC	CASIAGPYEQYF
.	TRBJ1-4	.	TRBV10-3	TGTGCCATCACCAAAGGTGGGGAGGCTAATGAAAAACTGTTTTTT	CAITKGGEANEKLFF